This T cell receptor beta chain was sequenced in a study of cytomegalovirus exposure and HLA in healthy donors. Healthy bone marrow donors made up the cohort. Amplification used 60 Vbeta primers and 13 Jbeta primers. Sequenced by immunoSEQ multiplex PCR; TCRdb stores in-frame clones only, minus some. Seen here are around 90,000 clones, approximately 64% observed once, and the top ten hold about 22%. Germline CDR1 is SNHLY and CDR2 is FYNNEI. The length of the CDR3 is 17 residues. V dropped 8 bases and J dropped 3; count of bases not matched to a gene: 12. Comment on this clone: Antigen: not known.

Study-level results: According to a later analysis, donors in an Asian-associated ancestry cluster reportedly had fewer N-insertions than the roughly 640-donor mean. The productive fraction for most TCR beta V segments was about 90% or about 30% in an earlier analysis.

What was sequenced was PBMCs. The source is a woman aged 45-65 years in good health and CMV-seropositive. The J gene is TRBJ2-6, the V gene TRBV2, with 8 bases matching TRBD2. DNA of the CDR3: TGTGCCAGCCCGGCCAACGCGGGGGGTGGTGGGGCCAACGTCCTGACTTTC. Translation gives CASPANAGGGGANVLTF.